Listed below are T cell receptor beta chains from one sample, sequenced in a study of technical replicates of blood from a few donors. Some clones are missing from TCRdb's copy, which holds only in-frame ones; the method was immunoSEQ multiplex PCR. Among roughly 9,900 clones, around 94% were seen once, and the ten largest hold 6% to 8.5%. Sequencing was performed on PBMCs. The receptors shown here come from a human donor in good health. The conserved cysteine and the conserved F or W are not part of the CDR3 here.

J | length | V | CDR3
TRBJ2-1 | 16 | TRBV19 | ASSIAAHRGVGGNEQF
TRBJ2-5 | 11 | TRBV10-2 | ATQGVELETQY
TRBJ2-1 | 10 | TRBV4-1 | ASSQDPVQQF
TRBJ2-7 | 18 | TRBV2 | ASSEPEGLAGGPISYEQY
TRBJ2-5 | 14 | TRBV25-1 | ASSDPGLAGDETQY
TRBJ2-3 | 14 | TRBV25-1 | ASSEGASGSTDTQY
TRBJ1-5 | 11 | TRBV10-2 | ASSPQGGQPQH
TRBJ2-7 | 11 | TRBV6-1 | ASSVDSTYEQY
TRBJ2-1 | 10 | TRBV6-6 | ASSLPGLDQF
TRBJ1-2 | 13 | TRBV28 | ASRTPGGDKYGYT
TRBJ2-3 | 12 | TRBV28 | ASSLGAGVDTQY
TRBJ2-1 | 14 | TRBV4-2 | ASSQASSGLNNEQF
TRBJ2-1 | 12 | TRBV11-3 | ASSLATSNNEQF
TRBJ1-5 | 15 | TRBV6-1 | ASSGRDVRYSNQPQH
TRBJ1-5 | 9 | TRBV20-1 | SASLDQPQH
TRBJ1-2 | 11 | TRBV28 | ASSWGGGYGYT
TRBJ2-1 | 11 | TRBV5-1 | ASSLGTVNEQF
TRBJ2-6 | 13 | TRBV5-6 | ASRDGGSGANVLT
TRBJ2-7 | 14 | TRBV6-5 | ASSYSITGHLYEQY
TRBJ1-2 | 11 | TRBV25-1 | ASTGHYLYGYT
TRBJ1-2 | 13 | TRBV7-2 | ASSRPGQAPYGYT
TRBJ1-4 | 13 | TRBV5-1 | ASSPGRGASEKLF
TRBJ2-1 | 14 | TRBV30 | AWSVLWGRADNEQF
TRBJ1-1 | 13 | TRBV9 | ASSVGGTGVTEAF
TRBJ1-4 | 14 | TRBV14 | ASSPRTGGTNEKLF
TRBJ2-5 | 13 | TRBV6-5 | ASSPTGGGRETQY
TRBJ1-2 | 13 | TRBV6-1 | ASIEGGQVNYGYT
TRBJ2-5 | 12 | TRBV7-2 | ASSPSDTGETQY
TRBJ2-7 | 13 | TRBV9 | ASSVAWGQHYEQY
TRBJ2-2 | 16 | TRBV7-8 | ASTTLVGLAGGGGELF
TRBJ1-2 | 11 | TRBV19 | ASSTGQGYGYT
TRBJ2-3 | 10 | TRBV2 | ASRIVADTQY
TRBJ1-3 | 13 | TRBV15 | ATGPGQGAGNTIY
TRBJ2-3 | 11 | TRBV10-2 | ASNLSGGDTQY
TRBJ2-1 | 9 | TRBV7-7 | ASSFVVEQF
TRBJ1-2 | 12 | TRBV6-4 | ASSGTGNNYGYT
TRBJ2-2 | 12 | TRBV11-3 | ASSQDRTTGELF
TRBJ2-7 | 12 | TRBV12-5 | ASGGQGSFREQY
TRBJ2-7 | 13 | TRBV5-6 | ASSLPGTGTHEQY
TRBJ1-5 | 11 | TRBV30 | AWSEQGEEPQH
TRBJ1-4 | 12 | TRBV27 | ASSFLGQVEKLF
TRBJ2-1 | 10 | TRBV5-6 | ASSFGTIEQF
TRBJ2-7 | 12 | TRBV27 | ASSWGGSLYEQY
TRBJ2-1 | 11 | TRBV2 | ASSDWGGNEQF
TRBJ2-7 | 11 | TRBV6-5 | ASSRTRSYEQY
TRBJ1-5 | 12 | TRBV6-6 | ASSFGRSNQPQH
TRBJ2-2 | 14 | TRBV10-3 | ASIGGDTANTGELF
TRBJ1-4 | 14 | TRBV5-1 | ASSLGSGTGYEKLF
TRBJ2-3 | 12 | TRBV15 | ATSSGGWADTQY
TRBJ2-3 | 13 | TRBV6-1 | ASRQGVSGTDTQY
TRBJ2-6 | 12 | TRBV27 | ASAENSGANVLT
TRBJ1-2 | 14 | TRBV4-1 | ASSQPLRQTNYGYT
TRBJ2-2 | 13 | TRBV19 | ATAAASGNTGELF
TRBJ2-1 | 13 | TRBV14 | ASSLSNWYYNEQF